A single sample is the source of the 8 T cell receptor beta chains below, sequenced in a study of OX40 agonist ivuxolimab in advanced cancers. This table comes from immunoSEQ multiplex PCR, and its TCRdb copy is limited to in-frame clones, with some not included. The sample has under 85,000 clones, roughly 94% seen once; the top ten hold about 11%. Source: CD4+ or CD8+ T cells sorted from blood, taken in a trial of the OX40 agonist ivuxolimab. Receptor source: an adult with an advanced solid tumor such as melanoma, head and neck, liver or kidney cancer.

V and J are TRBV7-9 and TRBJ2-7, with 7 bases identical to TRBD1. V was clipped by 5 bases and J by 4 bases; unmatched bases: 11. The CDR3 contains 15 residues. Germline V gene data show CDR1 as SEHNR and CDR2 as FQNEAQ (reference sequence). The CDR3 spells CASSAGTASQYEQYF. The CDR3 DNA follows: TGTGCCAGCAGCGCCGGGACAGCGAGTCAGTACGAGCAGTACTTC.

V is TRBV14 and J is TRBJ2-7; D is unclear. Per germline, CDR1 SGHDN and CDR2 FVKESK. This CDR3 has 15 amino acids. The germline V and J ends were trimmed by 4 bases and 2 bases, with 15 bases remaining between them. CDR3 nucleotides: TGTGCCAGCAGCCTCCTGGGCGAAAAGGCCTACGAGCAGTACTTC. It specifies CASSLLGEKAYEQYF.

The V and J genes are TRBV15 and TRBJ2-7, with 8 bases aligning to TRBD2. There are 13 residues in the CDR3. V lost 9 bases and J lost 6; bases outside the gene matches: 10. Germline assignment: CDR1 LNHNV and CDR2 YYDKDF (reference sequence). The CDR3 reads CATQIGGAGEQYF. In nucleotides, the CDR3 is TGTGCCACGCAAATCGGGGGGGCCGGCGAGCAGTACTTC.

The chain is built from TRBV7-9 and TRBJ2-5; D ambiguous. CDR3 length equals 14 residues. From germline, CDR1 is SEHNR and CDR2 FQNEAQ (reference sequence). Trimming took off 1 base at V and 4 bases at J, with 10 bases between the two ends. Here the CDR3 DNA reads TGTGCCAGCAGCTTAGTTGACTCCCGAGAGACCCAGTACTTC. It encodes CASSLVDSRETQYF.

J is TRBJ2-1 and V is TRBV5-1; TRBD2 matches 12 bases. Germline V gene data show CDR1 as SGHRS and CDR2 as YFSETQ. CDR3 length: 15 amino acids. The ends lost 2 bases at V and 8 bases at J; junction bases unmatched: 5. The CDR3 DNA reads as TGCGCCAGCAGCTTCACTAGCGGGAGGTTGGATGAGCAGTTCTTC. Translation: CASSFTSGRLDEQFF.

The V call is TRBV4-2, the J call TRBJ2-1; maybe TRBD2 (6 bases). V lost 2 bases, J lost 3 bases, and 14 bases lay in between. The CDR3 has 16 amino acids. The germline V gene has CDR1 LGHNA and CDR2 YNFKEQ. DNA of the CDR3: TGTGCCAGCAGCCAACCTACGGGACTTATCTACAATGAGCAGTTCTTC. Amino acid sequence: CASSQPTGLIYNEQFF.

The rearrangement joins TRBV28 to TRBJ2-7, with 7 bases lining up with TRBD1. Losses at the gene ends were 10 bases for V and 4 bases for J; bases not matched to a gene: 10. The V gene's germline CDR1 is MDHEN and CDR2 SYDVKM. CDR3 size: 13 residues. CDR3 bases: TGTGCCACCCTTCAGGGCAGGGGGTACGAGCAGTACTTC. Residues: CATLQGRGYEQYF.

The chain recombines TRBV28 with TRBJ2-2; the D gene is possibly TRBD1 (6 bases). Trimming took 2 bases from V and 5 from J, leaving 18 bases between them. The CDR3 is 17 residues long. Germline V gives CDR1 MDHEN, CDR2 SYDVKM. The CDR3 sequence: CASSLGPGDKMTGELFF. The CDR3 region has the DNA TGTGCCAGCAGTTTAGGTCCAGGGGATAAGATGACCGGGGAGCTGTTTTTT.